The 5 T cell receptor beta chains presented below share a single source sample, sequenced in a study of blood T cell repertoires in COVID-19. Some clones are missing from TCRdb's copy, which holds only in-frame ones; the method was immunoSEQ multiplex PCR. The sample includes more than 45,000 clones, about 90% seen only once; the top ten take 6.4%. The sequenced sample consisted of peripheral blood. These TCRs come from a man in his 70s with active COVID-19.

Only one count was recorded for this clone. The genes are TRBV24-1 and TRBJ1-5, with 8 bases matching TRBD1. The CDR3 has 12 residues. V lost 6 bases, J lost 10 bases, and 4 bases stayed unmatched. CDR1 is KGHDR, CDR2 SFDVKD, per germline. The CDR3 is CATSQGAGPQHF. The CDR3 coding sequence is TGTGCCACCAGTCAGGGGGCCGGACCCCAGCATTTT.

V is TRBV2 and J is TRBJ2-5; TRBD2 agrees at 8 bases. The CDR3 has 15 residues. With 6 bases clipped from V and 5 bases from J, the junction kept 11 bases outside the gene matches. Per the germline V gene, CDR1 is SNHLY and CDR2 is FYNNEI. The CDR3 DNA is TGTGCCAGCAGGGGTGAGCGGGGGTTCCGGGAGACCCAGTACTTC. As protein: CASRGERGFRETQYF.

The J gene is TRBJ2-2, the V gene TRBV4-1; 7 positions agree with TRBD1. From germline, CDR1 is MGHRA and CDR2 YSYEKL. The CDR3 loop spans 15 amino acids. V shed 4 bases and J 0 bases; nucleotides not matched to a gene: 2. The CDR3 sequence is CASSPGTANTGELFF. CDR3 nucleotide sequence: TGCGCCAGCAGCCCGGGGACAGCGAACACCGGGGAGCTGTTTTTT.

This sequence joins TRBV24-1 and TRBJ2-5; 7 bases fit TRBD1. The CDR3 length is 15 residues. Per the germline V gene, CDR1 is KGHDR and CDR2 is SFDVKD. Germline trimming cut 4 bases from V and 3 bases from J; bases unmatched to any gene: 7. CDR3 residues: CATSETGTEKETQYF. CDR3 coding DNA: TGTGCCACCAGTGAAACCGGGACAGAGAAAGAGACCCAGTACTTC.

The chain combines TRBV19 with TRBJ2-1; D gene unclear. Trimming stripped 5 bases from V and 5 bases from J, with 7 bases between. The CDR3 is 12 amino acids. Germline V gene data show CDR1 as LNHDA and CDR2 as SQIVND (reference sequence). This CDR3 is CASSVKNNEQFF. The CDR3 DNA is TGTGCCAGTAGTGTTAAAAACAATGAGCAGTTCTTC.